The source of this TCR beta chain is a study of T cell responses to AZD1222 COVID-19 vaccine (dated by TCRdb to the early 2020s). For context, the study as a whole: AZD1222 recipients with second doses at about 4 weeks or about 12 weeks were pooled, because spike-specific TCR depth and breadth did not differ between schedules. Enrollment into the trials was organized by age into subgroups of 18-55, 56-69 and 70-plus years, and those subgroups contained about 160, 30 and 59 TCR-sequenced participants, respectively. A total of 230 or so trial participants underwent TCR sequencing, of whom 207 received two doses of AZD1222 and about 25 received two doses of the MenACWY control vaccine.

The CDR3 regions of human TCRbeta chains were analyzed by immunosequencing. In the paper's pipeline: TCRs in the repertoires were compared against a reference library of SARS-CoV-2-specific TCRs that had been generated with the MIRA antigen-specificity platform. Breadth meant the fraction of unique TCRs that were SARS-CoV-2-associated, whereas depth meant the fraction of total T cells that were SARS-CoV-2-associated. Using the MIRA data, each spike-specific TCR was mapped to the spike region that the TCR reacts to and placed in a CD4 or CD8 class. Log10-transformed breadth and depth values were compared by one-way ANOVA with Sidak's multiple comparisons tests. TCRdb mirrors the immuneACCESS table, restricted to in-frame sequences. Some clones are absent from its copies; in checked studies, under half trace to an unresolved V gene, and the reason for the others is unknown. D and trimming were read from the DNA, whereas the V and J calls and clone size are those reported in that table. The sample table lists more than 100,000 clones, about 90% of them with a count of one. The top ten clonotypes cover about 4.8% of the sample.

The V and J ends are trimmed by 7 bases and 0 bases, leaving 12 bases between them. The CDR3, cysteine through phenylalanine, is 14 amino acids long. Only the CDR3 region is kept as DNA, spanning 42 bases read in frame from base 1. CDR1 and CDR2 (LNHDA, SQIVND) derive from the germline V gene (reference sequence). The time point label, read with the paper, signifies: baseline before first vaccination. Samples from vaccinated people were obtained from the UK trials COV001 and COV002, which included a single-blind randomized controlled phase 2/3 trial of AZD1222 (ChAdOx1 nCoV-19) in healthy adults. For TCRbeta chain sequencing, PBMC samples from trial participants were taken at day 0 and at day 28 after the second dose. In regard to this clone: The antigen it binds to is not known. The input lacks base qualities; no much larger clone sits a single base away.

Overall study results and their limits: After two AZD1222 doses, both the breadth and the depth of spike-specific TCRs were significantly higher than at day 0 and than in MenACWY recipients. Conclusions about previously exposed vaccinees are limited because only five to seven AZD1222 recipients were SARS-CoV-2 seropositive at baseline. Vaccine-associated CD4 TCRs spanned the whole spike protein, with dominant responses in regions 160-218 and 743-854. Most participants were white British and females outnumbered males, and the authors suggested that clonal diversity may have been underestimated. Epitopes outside the regions mutated in the B.1.351 and B.1.1.7 variants were reportedly recognized by nearly half of the unique spike-specific TCRs. Because no samples from the day 14 peak response were available, repertoires could be characterized only after the peak T cell response. The 56-69-year group was small, and its depth increase did not reach significance, likely because of low power.

The source is an adult in good health. The rearranged chain carries TRBV19 and TRBJ1-2, with a weak D call of TRBD1 (5 bases match). This specimen was peripheral blood, taken on day 0 of AZD1222 vaccination. For the CDR3, the sequence is CASIEGRSNYGYTF. The DNA sequence is TGTGCCAGTATAGAGGGACGGTCTAACTATGGCTACACCTTC.